Below are 15 T cell receptor beta chains sequenced from a single sample in a study of blood T cell repertoires in COVID-19. Assay used: immunoSEQ multiplex PCR; TCRdb lists only in-frame clones, some missing. The sample yields 200,000 or so clones, roughly 90% seen once. The sequenced sample consisted of PBMCs or T cells enriched from blood (not recorded which). The receptors originated from a woman in her 30s who had recovered from COVID-19.

V usage is TRBV19 and J usage is TRBJ2-3; no definite D call. V shed 2 bases and J shed 2 bases, with 8 bases lying between them. Germline V gene lookup returns CDR1 LNHDA and CDR2 SQIVND (reference sequence). This CDR3 has 14 residues. The CDR3 loop reads CASSIPFLTDTQYF. The CDR3 DNA is TGTGCCAGTAGTATACCCTTCCTCACAGATACGCAGTATTTT.

The chain has TRBV5-5 and TRBJ2-5; maybe TRBD2 (6 bases). V lost 3 bases and J 1 base, leaving 10 bases between the germline ends. This CDR3 spans 14 amino acids. CDR1 is SGHKS, CDR2 YYEKEE, per germline (reference sequence). DNA for the CDR3: TGTGCCAGCAGCTCGACTAGAATCCAAGAGACCCAGTACTTC. Its protein is CASSSTRIQETQYF.

This chain uses TRBV15 with TRBJ2-7, with 10 bases matching TRBD2. J gave up 4 bases and V 0 bases, and 0 bases lay outside the gene matches. The CDR3 is made up of 14 amino acids. Germline V lookup: CDR1 LNHNV, CDR2 YYDKDF (reference sequence). CDR3: CATSREAGGYEQYF. The CDR3 nucleotides read TGTGCCACCAGCAGAGAAGCGGGGGGGTACGAGCAGTACTTC. The whole variable domain, filled in from reference TRBV15 and TRBJ2-7, reads DAMVIQNPRYQVTQFGKPVTLSCSQTLNHNVMYWYQQKSSQAPKLLFHYYDKDFNNEADTPDNFQSRRPNTSFCFLDIRSPGLGDTAMYLCATSREAGGYEQYFGPGTRLTVT.

The CDR3 protein is CASSRDRGSSPLHF. Written as DNA, the CDR3 is TGTGCCAGCAGCCGGGACAGGGGATCTTCACCCCTCCACTTT. This sequence joins TRBV5-6 and TRBJ1-6, with TRBD1 matching 10 bases. Looked up from germline, CDR1 is SGHDT and CDR2 is YYEEEE. The junction had 4 bases not matched to a gene; V was cut back by 4 bases and J by 9 bases. CDR3 size: 14 residues.

The chain recombines TRBV6-2 or TRBV6-3 with TRBJ1-1; 10 nucleotides match TRBD1. V lost 0 bases to trimming and J lost 1 base; unmatched junction nucleotides: 11. This CDR3 spans 19 amino acids. Germline V lookup: CDR1 MNHEY, CDR2 SVGEGT. The CDR3 bases are TGTGCCAGCAGTTACTCCGCCGGGACAGGGGCCGATAAGAACACTGAAGCTTTCTTT. Its protein product is CASSYSAGTGADKNTEAFF.

The chain uses TRBV27 and TRBJ1-1, with 7 bases matching TRBD1. Unmatched junction bases numbered 5, after V lost 4 bases and J lost 0 bases. The CDR3 has 15 residues. Germline V gives CDR1 MNHEY, CDR2 SMNVEV (reference sequence). CDR3 DNA sequence: TGTGCCAGCAGTTCTCTGACAGGGCTGAACACTGAAGCTTTCTTT. As protein: CASSSLTGLNTEAFF.

This sequence joins TRBV7-9 and TRBJ2-3, with unresolved D. The germline CDR1 and CDR2 sequences are SEHNR and FQNEAQ (reference sequence). Trimming removed 6 bases from V and 1 base from J, with 8 bases in between. The CDR3 contains 13 residues. CDR3 nucleotide sequence: TGTGCCAGCAGAACCGGTGGCACAGATACGCAGTATTTT. This gives the protein CASRTGGTDTQYF.

The DNA of the CDR3 is TGTGCCAGCAGTTTTGGAGATGGCTACACCTTC. Amino acid sequence: CASSFGDGYTF. The chain has TRBV12-3 or TRBV12-4 and TRBJ1-2, with D uncertain. The ends were cut back, 3 bases at V and 6 bases at J, with 5 bases in the middle. The CDR3 is 11 residues long.

This sequence joins TRBV6-2 or TRBV6-3 and TRBJ2-5; 8 bases map to TRBD2. The CDR3 extends over 16 amino acids. The J segment lost 7 bases and the V segment lost 0 bases, leaving 10 bases of the junction unmatched. Germline V gene data show CDR1 as MNHEY and CDR2 as SVGEGT. This chain's CDR3 is CASSYSSGGHGGTQYF. For the CDR3, the DNA is TGTGCCAGCAGTTACTCGAGCGGGGGCCATGGGGGGACCCAGTACTTC.

The chain joins TRBV9 to TRBJ1-2, with D perhaps TRBD1 (5 bases). The CDR3 runs to 13 residues. V was trimmed by 5 bases and J by 8 bases, leaving 16 bases between them. CDR1 is SGDLS, CDR2 YYNGEE, per germline. In DNA form, the CDR3 reads TGTGCCAGCAGACACCGAGACAGTTTGGGCTACACCTTC. It yields the protein CASRHRDSLGYTF.

The chain has TRBV7-9 and TRBJ2-1; D uncertain. There are 15 residues in the CDR3. Trimming stripped 3 bases from V and 4 bases from J, with 13 bases between. Germline V CDR1 and CDR2: SEHNR, FQNEAQ (reference sequence). CDR3 in amino acids: CASSFRFPPYNEQFF. CDR3 nucleotides: TGTGCCAGCAGCTTCAGGTTTCCACCTTACAATGAGCAGTTCTTC.

The CDR3 region is CASSQAKSGTYNSPLHF. DNA of the CDR3: TGCGCCAGCAGCCAAGCAAAATCCGGGACATATAATTCACCCCTCCACTTT. The chain couples TRBV4-3 to TRBJ1-6, with TRBD1 as a possible D gene (6 bases). This CDR3 comprises 17 residues. Trimming took off 1 base at V and 4 bases at J, with 14 bases between the two ends. In germline, CDR1 is LGHNA, CDR2 YSLEER.

The V and J genes are TRBV7-2 and TRBJ2-5; D perhaps matches TRBD2 (7 bases). Trimming removed 1 base at V and 4 bases at J, with 10 bases between. CDR1 SGHTA and CDR2 FQGNSA come from the germline V gene. The CDR3 extends over 14 amino acids. CDR3 sequence reads: CASSLVGGAETQYF. As DNA, the CDR3 is TGTGCCAGCAGCTTAGTTGGGGGGGCAGAGACCCAGTACTTC. The whole variable domain, remainder taken from reference TRBV7-2 and TRBJ2-5, is GAGVSQSPSNKVTEKGKDVELRCDPISGHTALYWYRQSLGQGLEFLIYFQGNSAPDKSGLPSDRFSAERTGGSVSTLTIQRTQQEDSAVYLCASSLVGGAETQYFGPGTRLLVL.

The chain has TRBV6-5 and TRBJ2-5; 7 positions match TRBD1. The ends lost 2 bases at V and 1 base at J; junction bases unmatched: 4. The CDR3 spans 15 residues. Germline CDR1 MNHEY, CDR2 SVGAGI. The CDR3 loop is CASSYLGQAQETQYF. CDR3 in DNA: TGTGCCAGCAGTTACCTTGGACAGGCCCAAGAGACCCAGTACTTC.

This chain uses TRBV13 with TRBJ1-3; 8 bases map to TRBD1. Germline V gene sequence: CDR1 PRHDT, CDR2 FYEKMQ (reference sequence). V was pared by 0 bases and J by 7 bases, with 11 bases of the junction left unmatched. The CDR3 totals 17 residues. The CDR3 nucleotides read TGTGCCAGCAGCTTAGGCTCCGGACAGGGCTTTGGGAACACCATATATTTT. It is translated as CASSLGSGQGFGNTIYF.